There are many counts of the clone carrying this T cell receptor (beta chain). Its antigen is undetermined. For TCR, cDNA came from 5'RACE template switching, which added a universal primer site and UMIs. TCRdb used MiXCR to reprocess the 5' RACE reads, holding one entry per CDR3 protein. Here the sample spans roughly 150,000 distinct CDR3 sequences, 6% to 7.5% being singletons. The sample originates from a study of T cells after yellow fever vaccination. Findings of the study overall: Just a small share of clonotypes turned up in the CD4 compartment as well as the CD8 compartment. The secondary response peaked faster, at day 5 versus 15, but was weaker. Contaminants from the bulk population, in the form of abundant clonotypes, could be found in FACS-sorted repertoires.

Germline values: CDR1 SGHTA, CDR2 FQGTGA. The CDR3 loop spans 15 amino acids. V shed 0 bases, J shed 6 bases, and the junction held 7 bases outside the gene matches. The V gene is TRBV7-3, the J gene TRBJ1-1; 7 bases line up with TRBD1. The TCR originated in a man aged 18 to 29 who received the YFV17D yellow fever vaccine. Sequenced material: CD4+ T cells sorted from PBMCs, taken around 5 days after the first yellow fever vaccination. The CDR3 loop reads CASSLTRDSWAEAFF. In DNA, the CDR3 is TGTGCCAGCAGCTTAACGAGGGACAGCTGGGCTGAAGCTTTCTTT.